The 5 T cell receptor beta chains in this list originate from one sample, sequenced in a study of cytomegalovirus exposure and HLA in healthy donors. The PCR employed 60 Vbeta primers together with 13 Jbeta primers. TCRdb keeps only in-frame clones here, not all; method: immunoSEQ multiplex PCR. The sample shows roughly 150,000 clones, around 73% of them seen only once. The sequenced sample was PBMCs. All receptors come from a male donor in good health and CMV-seronegative.

This chain connects TRBV18 to TRBJ1-1, with 9 bases identical to TRBD1. The CDR3 covers 16 residues. Germline CDR1 KGHSH, CDR2 LQKENI. After removal of 3 bases from V and 4 bases from J, the junction contained 9 bases not matched to a gene. The CDR3 sequence: CASSPDLQGAITEAFF. The CDR3 DNA reads TGTGCCAGCTCACCCGACTTACAGGGGGCTATCACTGAAGCTTTCTTT.

This chain joins TRBV2 and TRBJ1-5, with TRBD1 identical over 7 bases. The CDR3 spans 14 residues. CDR1 SNHLY and CDR2 FYNNEI come from the germline V gene. Trimming at V came to 4 bases and at J to 4 bases, leaving 4 bases not matched to a gene. The CDR3 region is CASSGDSGNQPQHF. CDR3 nucleotides: TGTGCCAGCAGTGGGGACAGTGGGAATCAGCCCCAGCATTTT.

The chain recombines TRBV7-9 with TRBJ1-5; D is perhaps TRBD1 (6 bases). The CDR3 extends over 14 amino acids. Germline CDR1 and CDR2: SEHNR and FQNEAQ (reference sequence). The V and J ends lost 5 bases and 6 bases respectively, with 14 bases between them. DNA of the CDR3: TGTGCCAGCAGCCGATCAGGGGTGGGTCAGCCCCAGCATTTT. It codes for CASSRSGVGQPQHF.

V usage is TRBV19 and J usage is TRBJ2-1; D remains unclear. The germline CDR1 and CDR2 sequences are LNHDA and SQIVND (reference sequence). This CDR3 spans 12 amino acids. Trimming left V 6 bases short and J 4 bases short, with 7 bases between. Here the CDR3 DNA reads TGTGCCAGTAGGTACAGTTACAATGAGCAGTTCTTC. Translation: CASRYSYNEQFF.

This sequence joins TRBV11-2 and TRBJ2-5; D is unresolved. CDR1 and CDR2 from the germline V gene are SGHAT and FQNNGV. The CDR3 is 11 residues long. V was pared by 5 bases and J by 5 bases, with 6 bases between. In DNA, the CDR3 is TGTGCCAGCAGCCGCGCGGAGACCCAGTACTTC. This gives the protein CASSRAETQYF. Using reference TRBV11-2 and TRBJ2-5 for the parts outside the CDR3, the full variable domain is EAGVAQSPRYKIIEKRQSVAFWCNPISGHATLYWYQQILGQGPKLLIQFQNNGVVDDSQLPKDRFSAERLKGVDSTLKIQPAKLEDSAVYLCASSRAETQYFGPGTRLLVL.